This T cell receptor (beta chain) was sequenced for a study of CD8 T cells in ankylosing spondylitis. Study-level points and caveats: Enrichment of disease-linked clones was reportedly significant in matched ankylosing spondylitis synovial fluid. It appeared that ankylosing spondylitis blood was characterized by a TCR beta motif of under ten highly homologous variants.

Germline-derived CDR1 and CDR2 are SGDLS and YYNGEE. The CDR3 is made up of 18 amino acids. V lost 4 bases to trimming and J lost 10 bases; unmatched junction nucleotides: 21. Only a few counts were recorded for this clonotype. The antigen remains unidentified. Quantitative 5'-RACE was performed with molecular barcodes, and it yielded the TCR beta libraries. From the 5' RACE reads, TCRdb called clonotypes with MiXCR, one entry per CDR3 protein. The table has 450,000 to 550,000 distinct CDR3 sequences, approximately 5.3% seen once. The sequence came from a male donor with ankylosing spondylitis. J is TRBJ2-1 and V is TRBV9; 9 nucleotides line up with TRBD1. Sequencing input: blood, either unsorted or a sorted T cell fraction (not recorded which). The CDR3: CASSLDSSGTGLSWEQFF. Written as DNA, the CDR3 is TGTGCCAGCAGCCTAGACAGCTCCGGGACAGGGCTATCTTGGGAGCAGTTCTTC.